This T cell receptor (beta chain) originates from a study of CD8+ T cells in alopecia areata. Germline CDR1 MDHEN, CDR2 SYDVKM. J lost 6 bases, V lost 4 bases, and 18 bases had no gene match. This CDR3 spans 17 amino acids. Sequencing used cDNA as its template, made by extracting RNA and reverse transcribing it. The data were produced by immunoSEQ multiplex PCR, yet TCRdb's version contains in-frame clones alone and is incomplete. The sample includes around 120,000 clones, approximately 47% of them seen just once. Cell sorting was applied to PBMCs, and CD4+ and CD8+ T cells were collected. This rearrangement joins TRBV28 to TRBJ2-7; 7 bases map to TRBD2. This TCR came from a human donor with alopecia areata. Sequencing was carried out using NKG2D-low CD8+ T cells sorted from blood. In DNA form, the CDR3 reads TGTGCCAGCAGTTCCGGGACTATTATGGACCGGGAAAGCGAGCAGTACTTC. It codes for CASSSGTIMDRESEQYF.